A single sample is the source of the 16 T cell receptor beta chains below, sequenced in a study of blood T cell repertoires in COVID-19. Sequencing used immunoSEQ multiplex PCR; TCRdb keeps in-frame clones, though not all of them. This table has 250,000 to 400,000 clones, roughly nine tenths appearing once. What was sequenced was peripheral blood. These receptors all come from a woman aged 25 to 39 with COVID-19, enrolled during active disease.

CDR3 amino acids: CAWRGPGKETQYF. The CDR3 DNA reads as TGTGCCTGGAGGGGCCCCGGGAAAGAGACCCAGTACTTC. The rearrangement joins TRBV30 to TRBJ2-5, with D tentatively TRBD2 (5 bases). The germline V and J ends were trimmed by 3 bases and 3 bases, with 11 bases remaining between them. The germline V gene has CDR1 GTSNPN and CDR2 SVGIG (reference sequence). CDR3 size: 13 residues.

This sequence joins TRBV7-2 and TRBJ2-3; 13 nucleotides agree with TRBD2. Germline V CDR1 and CDR2: SGHTA, FQGNSA. This CDR3 contains 17 residues. V lost 5 bases and J lost 3; bases outside the gene matches: 8. This CDR3 is CASSRTSGSGGTDTQYF. CDR3 nucleotides: TGTGCCAGCAGCAGGACTAGCGGGAGTGGGGGGACAGATACGCAGTATTTT.

J is TRBJ1-5 and V is TRBV15, with D perhaps matching TRBD1 (5 bases). Trimming stripped 5 bases from V and 0 bases from J, with 17 bases between. The germline V gene has CDR1 LNHNV and CDR2 YYDKDF (reference sequence). This CDR3 has 17 amino acids. Here the CDR3 reads CATSEGAWIYSNQPQHF. The CDR3 DNA is TGTGCCACCAGCGAAGGGGCTTGGATCTATAGCAATCAGCCCCAGCATTTT.

This chain connects TRBV3-1 (or the pseudogene TRBV3-2) to TRBJ2-3; D is ambiguous. The CDR3 totals 13 residues. Per germline, CDR1 LGHDT and CDR2 YNNKEL (reference sequence). Trimming left V 5 bases short and J 0 bases short, with 6 bases between. The CDR3 sequence: CASSYSSTDTQYF. The DNA for the CDR3 is TGTGCCAGCAGCTACAGTAGCACAGATACGCAGTATTTT.

The chain is built from TRBV12-3 or TRBV12-4 and TRBJ1-5; 7 nucleotides line up with TRBD1. The CDR3 has 12 amino acids. Trimming took 4 bases from V and 6 from J; bases not matched to a gene: 0. Here the CDR3 reads CASSWTGQPQHF. CDR3 bases: TGTGCCAGCAGTTGGACAGGTCAGCCCCAGCATTTT.

The chain couples TRBV11-2 to TRBJ2-1, with D unresolved. Germline-derived CDR1 and CDR2 are SGHAT and FQNNGV. This CDR3 spans 10 amino acids. The V end was cut by 6 bases, the J end by 9 bases, with 6 bases between. DNA for the CDR3: TGTGCCAGCAGTATCGGTGAGCAGTTCTTC. This gives the protein CASSIGEQFF.

This clone was recorded a few times. The chain has TRBV5-1 and TRBJ2-1; 13 nucleotides align to TRBD2. The junction had 12 bases not matched to a gene; V was cut back by 4 bases and J by 8 bases. This CDR3 has 17 amino acids. Germline V lookup: CDR1 SGHRS, CDR2 YFSETQ. CDR3 bases: TGCGCCAGCAGCCCCGGACTAGCGGGAGTGATGTCCTATGAGCAGTTCTTC. Amino acid sequence: CASSPGLAGVMSYEQFF.

The chain uses TRBV11-3 and TRBJ1-1; unclear D gene. This CDR3 is 13 amino acids long. Germline lookup yields CDR1 SGHNT and CDR2 YENEEA. V was shortened by 0 bases and J by 9 bases, with 11 bases between the two germline ends. The CDR3 DNA follows: TGTGCCAGCAGCTTAGATCACGGGTCTAAAGCTTTCTTT. It yields the protein CASSLDHGSKAFF.

V gene TRBV6-2 or TRBV6-3 combines with J gene TRBJ1-2; 7 bases map to TRBD1. The CDR3 is 14 amino acids. Germline CDR1 and CDR2: MNHEY and SVGEGT. V dropped 1 base and J dropped 7; count of bases not matched to a gene: 6. In DNA form, the CDR3 reads TGTGCCAGCAGTTACTTACAGGGGATAGCTGGCTACACCTTC. This gives the protein CASSYLQGIAGYTF.

The V gene is TRBV15, the J gene TRBJ2-2; TRBD1 aligns across 8 bases. Trimming removed 6 bases from V and 0 bases from J; junction bases left unmatched: 12. Germline V gene data show CDR1 as LNHNV and CDR2 as YYDKDF (reference sequence). This CDR3 comprises 18 residues. CDR3 sequence (DNA): TGTGCCACCAGGCCGGGGACAGGAAACCTGGCGAACACCGGGGAGCTGTTTTTT. Translation: CATRPGTGNLANTGELFF. The variable domain in full, with the rest retrieved from reference TRBV15 and TRBJ2-2, is DAMVIQNPRYQVTQFGKPVTLSCSQTLNHNVMYWYQQKSSQAPKLLFHYYDKDFNNEADTPDNFQSRRPNTSFCFLDIRSPGLGDTAMYLCATRPGTGNLANTGELFFGEGSRLTVL.

The V call is TRBV3-1 (or the pseudogene TRBV3-2), the J call TRBJ1-1; D is unresolved. Trimming removed 7 bases from V and 5 bases from J, with 8 bases in between. CDR3 length: 11 residues. Germline-derived CDR1 and CDR2 are LGHDT and YNNKEL (reference sequence). The CDR3 bases are TGTGCCAGCACAAGCATAACTGAAGCTTTCTTT. Protein: CASTSITEAFF.

The J gene is TRBJ2-3, the V gene TRBV19; 10 nucleotides agree with TRBD2. The CDR3 sequence is 17 residues long. V was clipped by 6 bases and J by 1 base; unmatched bases: 10. Germline V lookup: CDR1 LNHDA, CDR2 SQIVND (reference sequence). CDR3 in DNA: TGTGCCAGTAGCTCTTTCTGGACTAGCGGCGGCACAGATACGCAGTATTTT. Protein product: CASSSFWTSGGTDTQYF. Full variable domain (remainder filled in from reference TRBV19 and TRBJ2-3): DGGITQSPKYLFRKEGQNVTLSCEQNLNHDAMYWYRQDPGQGLRLIYYSQIVNDFQKGDIAEGYSVSREKKESFPLTVTSAQKNPTAFYLCASSSFWTSGGTDTQYFGPGTRLTVL.

This chain links TRBV30 with TRBJ1-4, with D tentatively TRBD1 (5 bases). Per the germline V gene, CDR1 is GTSNPN and CDR2 is SVGIG (reference sequence). The germline V and J ends were trimmed by 3 bases and 8 bases, with 13 bases remaining between them. CDR3 length: 13 amino acids. CDR3 region: CAWSAPGLEKLFF. CDR3 nucleotide sequence: TGTGCCTGGAGCGCTCCGGGACTCGAAAAACTGTTTTTT.

The J gene is TRBJ2-6, the V gene TRBV18; no definite D call. This CDR3 comprises 17 residues. V shed 5 bases and J shed 4 bases, with 18 bases lying between them. The germline V gene has CDR1 KGHSH and CDR2 LQKENI. In DNA form, the CDR3 reads TGTGCCAGCTCATCCCTCTCCTTTTCTCTGGGGGCCAACGTCCTGACTTTC. Amino acid sequence: CASSSLSFSLGANVLTF.

CDR3 in amino acids: CSATDPGLAASYEQYF. Written as DNA, the CDR3 is TGCAGTGCTACTGACCCGGGACTAGCGGCATCCTACGAGCAGTACTTC. The rearrangement uses TRBV20-1 and TRBJ2-7, with 11 bases lining up with TRBD2. The CDR3 totals 16 residues. V gave up 4 bases and J gave up 1 base; unmatched junction bases: 9. Germline V gene sequence: CDR1 DFQATT, CDR2 SNEGSKA (reference sequence).

This CDR3 reads CASSFHGTVNTEAFF. CDR3 sequence (DNA): TGTGCCAGCAGTTTCCATGGGACAGTAAACACTGAAGCTTTCTTT. The gene calls are TRBV28 and TRBJ1-1; 7 bases agree with TRBD1. J gave up 2 bases and V 3 bases, and 6 bases lay outside the gene matches. Germline-derived CDR1 and CDR2 are MDHEN and SYDVKM. This CDR3 has 15 amino acids.